The rows below give T cell receptor beta chains drawn from one sample of a study of graft-versus-host responses after intestinal transplantation. TCRdb keeps only in-frame clones here, not all; method: immunoSEQ multiplex PCR. This sample has tens of thousands of clones, with under 90% found just once. Antigen specificity for these receptors is unknown. The sequences come from unstimulated CD4+ T cells sorted from spleen or lymph node cells, collected before transplant. The source is a human donor who was the organ donor for an intestinal transplant. Each CDR3 is given with its conserved first and last residue. Fields, in order: clone size, J gene, V gene, D gene, CDR3 DNA, CDR3 protein. D genes are given only for firm matches. Clone size is not always given. Where it is, it says once, few, many or a class for expanded clones.

abundance: .; j_gene: TRBJ2-3; v_gene: TRBV9; d_gene: .; CDR3nt: TGTGCCAGCAGCGTCCAAGGGGGTACGCAGTATTTT; CDR3aa: CASSVQGGTQYF
abundance: .; j_gene: TRBJ2-2; v_gene: TRBV28; d_gene: .; CDR3nt: TGTGCCAGCACCCACCTGGGCGCGGGCAACACCGGGGAGCTGTTTTTT; CDR3aa: CASTHLGAGNTGELFF
abundance: .; j_gene: TRBJ2-1; v_gene: TRBV11-2; d_gene: TRBD1; CDR3nt: TGTGCCGGTGCGACAGGGGGTTTCTCCTACAATGAGCAGTTCTTC; CDR3aa: CAGATGGFSYNEQFF
abundance: .; j_gene: TRBJ1-6; v_gene: TRBV7-2; d_gene: TRBD1; CDR3nt: TGTGCCAGCAGACGGACAGGGGCAAATTCACCCCTCCACTTT; CDR3aa: CASRRTGANSPLHF
abundance: .; j_gene: TRBJ1-5; v_gene: TRBV27; d_gene: TRBD1; CDR3nt: TGTGCCAGCAGTCCAGGGGACAGGGGAGATAGTCAGCCCCAGCATTTT; CDR3aa: CASSPGDRGDSQPQHF
abundance: .; j_gene: TRBJ2-1; v_gene: TRBV28; d_gene: TRBD1; CDR3nt: TGTGCCAGCAGTGAACAGGGGGCGAGAGACAATGAGCAGTTCTTC; CDR3aa: CASSEQGARDNEQFF
abundance: .; j_gene: TRBJ1-1; v_gene: TRBV5-5; d_gene: TRBD1; CDR3nt: TGTGCCAGCAGCTGGAAACAGGGGGGGACTGAAGCTTTCTTT; CDR3aa: CASSWKQGGTEAFF
abundance: .; j_gene: TRBJ1-5; v_gene: TRBV10-2; d_gene: TRBD1; CDR3nt: TGCGCCAGCAGTGACGGGACAGGGGGCTTTCAGCCCCAGCATTTT; CDR3aa: CASSDGTGGFQPQHF
abundance: .; j_gene: TRBJ2-1; v_gene: TRBV2; d_gene: .; CDR3nt: TGTGCCAGCAGTTGGGGGCCGGAGCAGTTCTTC; CDR3aa: CASSWGPEQFF
abundance: .; j_gene: TRBJ1-4; v_gene: TRBV6-6; d_gene: .; CDR3nt: TGTGCTTGGGGGGATAGGGAAAAACTGTTTTTT; CDR3aa: CAWGDREKLFF
abundance: .; j_gene: TRBJ2-1; v_gene: TRBV27; d_gene: TRBD2; CDR3nt: TGTGCCAGCAGTCCCCGACTAGCGGGGGGCAACAATGAGCAGTTCTTC; CDR3aa: CASSPRLAGGNNEQFF
abundance: .; j_gene: TRBJ1-1; v_gene: TRBV7-2; d_gene: .; CDR3nt: TGTGCCAGCAGCGAGGAGTATGTGAACACTGAAGCTTTCTTT; CDR3aa: CASSEEYVNTEAFF
abundance: .; j_gene: TRBJ2-5; v_gene: TRBV7-2; d_gene: .; CDR3nt: TGTGCCAGCAGCCGATCAGGTGCTGAGACCCAGTACTTC; CDR3aa: CASSRSGAETQYF
abundance: few; j_gene: TRBJ2-5; v_gene: TRBV9; d_gene: .; CDR3nt: TGTGCCAGCAGCGTTCCAGGGGAGAAGACCCAGTACTTC; CDR3aa: CASSVPGEKTQYF
abundance: .; j_gene: TRBJ2-3; v_gene: TRBV19; d_gene: .; CDR3nt: TGTGCCACCAGGCCCAACACGTTGGATACGCAGTATTTT; CDR3aa: CATRPNTLDTQYF
abundance: .; j_gene: TRBJ2-5; v_gene: TRBV7-7; d_gene: .; CDR3nt: TGTGCTAGCAGCTCCGGAGATGTGGGCCAAGAGACCCAGTACTTC; CDR3aa: CASSSGDVGQETQYF
abundance: .; j_gene: TRBJ1-4; v_gene: TRBV13; d_gene: .; CDR3nt: TGTGCCAGCAGCTTAAGGGCGGGACCTAATGAAAAACTGTTTTTT; CDR3aa: CASSLRAGPNEKLFF
abundance: .; j_gene: TRBJ1-2; v_gene: TRBV14; d_gene: TRBD1; CDR3nt: TGTGCCAGCAGCCAAGGAACAGGGGATGTGTCGGGACGCTTC; CDR3aa: CASSQGTGDVSGRF
abundance: .; j_gene: TRBJ1-3; v_gene: TRBV2; d_gene: TRBD1; CDR3nt: TGTGCCAGTGGGACAGGGGGTGGAAACACCATATATTTT; CDR3aa: CASGTGGGNTIYF
abundance: .; j_gene: TRBJ2-5; v_gene: TRBV6-5; d_gene: TRBD2; CDR3nt: TGTGCCAGCAAGGTAGCGGGGGGGCAAGAGACCCAGTACTTC; CDR3aa: CASKVAGGQETQYF
abundance: .; j_gene: TRBJ2-3; v_gene: TRBV10-2; d_gene: .; CDR3nt: TGCGCCAGCAGTGACAGGGGCACAGATACGCAGTATTTT; CDR3aa: CASSDRGTDTQYF
abundance: .; j_gene: TRBJ1-5; v_gene: TRBV27; d_gene: .; CDR3nt: TGTGCCAGCACCCGGTGGGGGGGCGCGGGCAATCAGCCCCAGCATTTT; CDR3aa: CASTRWGGAGNQPQHF
abundance: .; j_gene: TRBJ2-3; v_gene: TRBV2; d_gene: TRBD2; CDR3nt: TGTGCCAGCAGTAAAAACAACCTAGCGGCCACAGATACGCAGTATTTT; CDR3aa: CASSKNNLAATDTQYF
abundance: .; j_gene: TRBJ2-5; v_gene: TRBV6-5; d_gene: TRBD1; CDR3nt: TGTGCCAGCAGTTACGCCGGGACAGGGACGGAGACCCAGTACTTC; CDR3aa: CASSYAGTGTETQYF
abundance: once; j_gene: TRBJ1-4; v_gene: TRBV4-1; d_gene: .; CDR3nt: TGCGCCAGCAGCCAAGCCGTAAGACAACCTAATGAAAAACTGTTTTTT; CDR3aa: CASSQAVRQPNEKLFF
abundance: few; j_gene: TRBJ2-5; v_gene: TRBV28; d_gene: TRBD1; CDR3nt: TGTGCCAGCAGGTGGACAGGACTCCAAGAGACCCAGTACTTC; CDR3aa: CASRWTGLQETQYF
abundance: .; j_gene: TRBJ2-2; v_gene: TRBV28; d_gene: TRBD1; CDR3nt: TGTGCCAGCAGTTTTTACCCAATGGGACAGGGCGTCACCCCGAACACCGGGGAGCTGTTTTTT; CDR3aa: CASSFYPMGQGVTPNTGELFF
abundance: .; j_gene: TRBJ2-5; v_gene: TRBV9; d_gene: TRBD2; CDR3nt: TGTGCCAGCAGCGTAGGACTAGCGCAAGAGACCCAGTACTTC; CDR3aa: CASSVGLAQETQYF
abundance: .; j_gene: TRBJ1-1; v_gene: TRBV6-1; d_gene: TRBD1; CDR3nt: TGTGCCAGCAGTAATGACAGGGGGGTAGGCACTGAAGCTTTCTTT; CDR3aa: CASSNDRGVGTEAFF
abundance: .; j_gene: TRBJ1-2; v_gene: TRBV28; d_gene: .; CDR3nt: TGTGCCAGCAGTTTGGAAGGGGCCACGGGCTATGGCTACACCTTC; CDR3aa: CASSLEGATGYGYTF
abundance: .; j_gene: TRBJ2-3; v_gene: TRBV5-1; d_gene: TRBD1; CDR3nt: TGCGCCAGCAAAGGACAGGTAACAGATACGCAGTATTTT; CDR3aa: CASKGQVTDTQYF
abundance: .; j_gene: TRBJ1-5; v_gene: TRBV28; d_gene: .; CDR3nt: TGTGCCAGCAGCCCTTTGCTAGCGAGAGGCAATCAGCCCCAGCATTTT; CDR3aa: CASSPLLARGNQPQHF
abundance: .; j_gene: TRBJ1-5; v_gene: TRBV6-5; d_gene: .; CDR3nt: TGTGCCAGCAGATCTCAAATAGATCAGCCCCAGCATTTT; CDR3aa: CASRSQIDQPQHF
abundance: .; j_gene: TRBJ2-3; v_gene: TRBV10-3; d_gene: .; CDR3nt: TGTGCCATCAGTGAGGCTGGGACACTCACAGATACGCAGTATTTT; CDR3aa: CAISEAGTLTDTQYF
abundance: few; j_gene: TRBJ1-1; v_gene: TRBV7-3; d_gene: .; CDR3nt: TGTGCCAGCAGCTTAGTAGTGAACACTGAAGCTTTCTTT; CDR3aa: CASSLVVNTEAFF
abundance: once; j_gene: TRBJ1-2; v_gene: TRBV18; d_gene: .; CDR3nt: TGTGCCAGCTCATCGGGGGGACACTATGGCTACACCTTC; CDR3aa: CASSSGGHYGYTF
abundance: .; j_gene: TRBJ1-6; v_gene: TRBV6-1; d_gene: .; CDR3nt: TGTGCCAGCAGTGAAGGGCCCTCGACAGCACCCCTCCACTTT; CDR3aa: CASSEGPSTAPLHF
abundance: .; j_gene: TRBJ1-2; v_gene: TRBV15; d_gene: TRBD1; CDR3nt: TGTGCCACCAGCAGTGACAGGGTAGGGAATGGCTACACCTTC; CDR3aa: CATSSDRVGNGYTF
abundance: .; j_gene: TRBJ2-5; v_gene: TRBV5-1; d_gene: .; CDR3nt: TGCGCCAGCAGCGCAGACTTGTACCAAGAGACCCAGTACTTC; CDR3aa: CASSADLYQETQYF
abundance: .; j_gene: TRBJ2-5; v_gene: TRBV6-5; d_gene: .; CDR3nt: TGTGCCAGCAGCCTCGGGGTGGAGACCCAGTACTTC; CDR3aa: CASSLGVETQYF
abundance: .; j_gene: TRBJ2-3; v_gene: TRBV28; d_gene: TRBD2; CDR3nt: TGTGCCAGCATCACTAGCGGGGGATACACAGATACGCAGTATTTT; CDR3aa: CASITSGGYTDTQYF
abundance: .; j_gene: TRBJ1-6; v_gene: TRBV27; d_gene: .; CDR3nt: TGTGCCAGCAGTTTTTATCGGGGAAGGGATTCACCCCTCCACTTT; CDR3aa: CASSFYRGRDSPLHF
abundance: once; j_gene: TRBJ2-3; v_gene: TRBV7-8; d_gene: .; CDR3nt: TGTGCCAGCAGCTCGATACCCCTACCGGGACTTCGGGAGGATACGCAGTATTTT; CDR3aa: CASSSIPLPGLREDTQYF
abundance: once; j_gene: TRBJ2-1; v_gene: TRBV5-6; d_gene: TRBD1; CDR3nt: TGTGCCAGCAGCTTACAGGGGGTGCTCTACAATGAGCAGTTCTTC; CDR3aa: CASSLQGVLYNEQFF
abundance: .; j_gene: TRBJ2-2; v_gene: TRBV13; d_gene: .; CDR3nt: TGTGCCAGCAGGCGCCCCCGGGTGCAAACCGGGGAGCTGTTTTTT; CDR3aa: CASRRPRVQTGELFF
abundance: .; j_gene: TRBJ1-5; v_gene: TRBV6-1; d_gene: .; CDR3nt: TGTGCCAGCAGTCTCCAGGGTGCCTATCAGCCCCAGCATTTT; CDR3aa: CASSLQGAYQPQHF
abundance: .; j_gene: TRBJ2-1; v_gene: TRBV5-4; d_gene: TRBD2; CDR3nt: TGTGCCAGCAGCTCGCAAGGGGGTACCGGGGGGGGCTACAATGAGCAGTTCTTC; CDR3aa: CASSSQGGTGGGYNEQFF
abundance: .; j_gene: TRBJ1-2; v_gene: TRBV5-1; d_gene: TRBD1; CDR3nt: TGCGCCAGCAGCAAGGGACAGGGGGCGGATGGCTACACCTTC; CDR3aa: CASSKGQGADGYTF
abundance: .; j_gene: TRBJ2-5; v_gene: TRBV2; d_gene: .; CDR3nt: TGTGCCAGCAGCCCTGACAGGCGGAGGGAGACCCAGTACTTC; CDR3aa: CASSPDRRRETQYF
abundance: once; j_gene: TRBJ2-6; v_gene: TRBV5-6; d_gene: .; CDR3nt: TGTGCCAGCAGCTTGGTCGAGGTCCCTGGGGCCAACGTCCTGACTTTC; CDR3aa: CASSLVEVPGANVLTF
abundance: .; j_gene: TRBJ1-1; v_gene: TRBV30; d_gene: .; CDR3nt: TGTGCCTGGAGCACGAAGGACAGAGCCAACACTGAAGCTTTCTTT; CDR3aa: CAWSTKDRANTEAFF
abundance: .; j_gene: TRBJ1-3; v_gene: TRBV7-6; d_gene: .; CDR3nt: TGTGCCAGCAGCTTAGCGTCGCCGGGGGCTGGAAACACCATATATTTT; CDR3aa: CASSLASPGAGNTIYF
abundance: .; j_gene: TRBJ1-6; v_gene: TRBV30; d_gene: TRBD1; CDR3nt: TGTGCCTGGATAAAGGAGGGGGCAGATTCACCCCTCCACTTT; CDR3aa: CAWIKEGADSPLHF
abundance: .; j_gene: TRBJ1-2; v_gene: TRBV29-1; d_gene: .; CDR3nt: TGCAGCGCCAGAACGTCAGGGTACGGCTACACCTTC; CDR3aa: CSARTSGYGYTF
abundance: .; j_gene: TRBJ1-4; v_gene: TRBV2; d_gene: .; CDR3nt: TGTGCCAGCAGTGATTCGCGGGGGGTTAGCGGTGAAAAACTGTTTTTT; CDR3aa: CASSDSRGVSGEKLFF
abundance: .; j_gene: TRBJ1-2; v_gene: TRBV5-1; d_gene: TRBD1; CDR3nt: TGCGCCAGCAGCTTGGGAGGACAGGCCTGGGATGGCTACACCTTC; CDR3aa: CASSLGGQAWDGYTF